This T cell receptor (beta chain) was recovered during a study of T cell responses to AZD1222 COVID-19 vaccine. V lost 5 bases and J lost 9; bases outside the gene matches: 3. This CDR3 comprises 14 residues. Germline CDR1 is MNHEY and CDR2 is SVGEGT. In its sample, this clone was seen once. Its antigen is unknown. Clones were read by immunoSEQ multiplex PCR, and TCRdb kept only the in-frame ones, dropping some. The sample shows roughly 170,000 clones, around 88% of them seen only once. Study findings and constraints: AZD1222 recipients seropositive at baseline numbered only six. Dominant at 160-218 and 743-854, vaccine-associated CD4 TCRs also spanned spike. A mostly white British donor set with more females was recruited, and clonal diversity was possibly underestimated.

The TCR comes from an adult in good health. V and J are TRBV6-2 or TRBV6-3 and TRBJ2-1; 14 bases map to TRBD2. The sample consisted of peripheral blood, taken on day 0 of AZD1222 vaccination. The CDR3 nucleotides are TGTGCCAGCAGTCCGACTAGCGGGAGGGGTGAGCAGTTCTTC. Protein sequence: CASSPTSGRGEQFF.